This T cell receptor beta chain came from a study of blood T cell repertoires in COVID-19. Study context: T cells, B-cell-depleted T cells, or PBMCs supplied cDNA or gDNA.

In the source study's methods: Cell counts per sample came from amplifying reference gene primers. Data came from immunoSEQ multiplex PCR; TCRdb stores just in-frame clones and leaves some out. D and trimming were read from the DNA, whereas the V and J calls and clone size are those reported in that table. Of hundreds of thousands of clones listed, roughly nine tenths are singletons. The CDR3 spans 14 residues. V lost 0 bases and J lost 2, with 7 bases in between. From germline, CDR1 is KGHSH and CDR2 LQKENI. Residents of about 25 US areas, aged about 18 to 95 years, made up the participants. V gene TRBV18 combines with J gene TRBJ1-2; D call uncertain. The receptor was isolated from a man between 60 and 75 years old who had recovered from COVID-19. The sample comprised PBMCs or T cells enriched from blood (not recorded which). The CDR3 spells CASSPPHRNYGYTF. CDR3 DNA: TGTGCCAGCTCACCACCCCACAGAAACTATGGCTACACCTTC.